Below are 12 T cell receptor beta chains sequenced from a single sample in a study of spatial heterogeneity in lung cancer. Via MiXCR, TCRdb re-called the 5' RACE reads, giving one row per CDR3 protein. The sample carries 13,000 or so distinct CDR3 sequences, under 5% recorded once. Time point of the sample: sample taken at primary tumor resection. Sequencing of whole RNA from tumor, nontumor lung or frozen PBMC involved no sorting. This specimen consisted of PBMCs, obtained at surgery. These receptors all stem from a male donor with early-stage non-small cell lung cancer.

This clonotype appeared many times. This beta chain is an off-target read within a library intended for alpha chains, so its frequency means little. This CDR3 is CASSQDTGRGYTF. CDR3 nucleotides: TGCGCCAGCAGCCAAGATACAGGGCGAGGCTACACCTTC. The chain is built from TRBV4-3 and TRBJ1-2; maybe TRBD1 (6 bases). V gave up 0 bases and J gave up 8 bases, with 10 bases separating them. This CDR3 contains 13 residues. Germline V gene sequence: CDR1 LGHNA, CDR2 YSLEER.

This clonotype has only a few counts. This beta chain came through as a stray read in a library set up for alpha chains, and its size says little. The CDR3 spells CSARDWRSGRNQPQHF. The CDR3 DNA reads TGCAGTGCTAGAGATTGGAGATCAGGACGCAATCAGCCCCAGCATTTT. The chain has TRBV20-1 and TRBJ1-5; no clear D. The germline V gene has CDR1 DFQATT and CDR2 SNEGSKA (reference sequence). V dropped 0 bases and J dropped 2 bases, with 14 bases sitting between them. The CDR3 sequence is 16 residues long.

This clonotype was counted at least ten times. The library was built for alpha chains, so this beta chain is an off-target read and its size means little. The chain links TRBV29-1 to TRBJ2-7, with D perhaps TRBD1 or TRBD2 (7 bases each). Germline V CDR1 and CDR2: SQVTM, ANQGSEA. The CDR3 length is 14 residues. Trimming cost V 5 bases and J 7 bases, with 21 bases left between them. CDR3 DNA sequence: TGCAGCGTTACCCCCTGGGAGGGGGCGCGGGAGCAGTACTTC. It is translated as CSVTPWEGAREQYF.

This clonotype was detected ten times or more. For a library built for alpha chains, this beta chain is a stray read; little rests on its size. The rearrangement uses TRBV18 and TRBJ1-5, with TRBD1 identical over 9 bases. Trimming at V came to 6 bases and at J to 7 bases, leaving 7 bases not matched to a gene. The germline CDR1 and CDR2 sequences are KGHSH and LQKENI. The CDR3 runs 14 residues. In nucleotides, the CDR3 is TGTGCCAGCTCCCCCACAGGGGGCCTGCAGCCCCAGCATTTT. Residues: CASSPTGGLQPQHF.

This clonotype was counted many times. This beta chain lies outside the target of a library built for alpha chains; its clone size means little. V usage is TRBV2 and J usage is TRBJ2-7; D uncertain. Trimming shortened V by 6 bases and J by 4 bases, and 7 bases separated the two germline ends. CDR1 SNHLY and CDR2 FYNNEI come from the germline V gene. The CDR3 covers 11 residues. This chain's CDR3 is CASSYEYEQYF. The DNA for the CDR3 is TGTGCCAGCAGCTACGAATACGAGCAGTACTTC.

This clonotype was picked up many times. The library was prepared for alpha chains; this beta chain is a stray read, so its frequency means little. The chain couples TRBV5-5 to TRBJ2-3; D ambiguous. CDR1 SGHKS and CDR2 YYEKEE come from the germline V gene (reference sequence). The CDR3 spans 13 residues. V gave up 5 bases and J gave up 1 base, with 8 bases separating them. The CDR3 DNA reads TGTGCCAGCAGTAGGCAGCGCACAGATACGCAGTATTTT. This translates into CASSRQRTDTQYF. Filled out from reference TRBV5-5 and TRBJ2-3, the complete variable domain reads DAGVTQSPTHLIKTRGQQVTLRCSPISGHKSVSWYQQVLGQGPQFIFQYYEKEERGRGNFPDRFSARQFPNYSSELNVNALLLGDSALYLCASSRQRTDTQYFGPGTRLTVL.

This clonotype was observed many times. A library made for alpha chains picked up this beta chain off target, so its size means little. The V gene is TRBV10-3, the J gene TRBJ1-1; TRBD1 matches at 7 bases. The CDR3 has 15 residues. Germline V gene lookup returns CDR1 ENHRY and CDR2 SYGVKD. V shed 6 bases, J shed 1 base, and the junction held 8 bases outside the gene matches. This CDR3 is CAISPTTGTNTEAFF. The DNA of the CDR3 is TGTGCCATCAGCCCGACGACAGGGACGAACACTGAAGCTTTCTTT.

This clonotype has a count of ten or more. Within a library made for alpha chains, this beta chain is off target, and its count is uninformative. V and J are TRBV27 and TRBJ2-5; D is unclear. The V gene lost 3 bases and the J gene lost 0 bases, with 20 bases spanning the gap. Germline assignment: CDR1 MNHEY and CDR2 SMNVEV (reference sequence). This CDR3 region has 18 residues. The CDR3 here is CASSFSMADPRYQETQYF. In DNA, the CDR3 is TGTGCCAGCAGTTTTTCCATGGCCGACCCCCGGTACCAAGAGACCCAGTACTTC.

Judged by abundance, this clonotype is medium-sized. Within a library made for alpha chains, this beta chain is off target, and its count is uninformative. The chain joins TRBV18 to TRBJ2-1, with 12 bases that match TRBD1. Trimming at V came to 4 bases and at J to 9 bases, leaving 10 bases not matched to a gene. The CDR3 covers 16 residues. CDR1 and CDR2 (germline): KGHSH, LQKENI. Here the CDR3 reads CASSQTGTGGTVEQFF. CDR3 in DNA: TGTGCCAGCTCACAAACCGGGACAGGGGGCACGGTTGAGCAGTTCTTC.

This clonotype has a count of ten or more. This beta chain was picked up by a library intended for alpha chains and is off target, so its count carries little meaning. V gene TRBV20-1 combines with J gene TRBJ1-1; 7 nucleotides agree with TRBD1. The CDR3 totals 13 residues. Germline CDR1 DFQATT, CDR2 SNEGSKA (reference sequence). V gave up 2 bases and J gave up 5 bases; unmatched junction bases: 5. CDR3 nucleotides: TGCAGTGCTAGACAGGGGGTAAGGACTGAAGCTTTCTTT. Encoded protein: CSARQGVRTEAFF.

This clonotype occurred many times. In a library made to pick up alpha chains, this beta chain is a stray read with a size that means little. This chain uses TRBV7-9 with TRBJ2-1, with D possibly TRBD1 on 7 matching bases. The V end lost 2 bases, the J end lost 8 bases, and 28 bases lay between the germline ends. Germline-derived CDR1 and CDR2 are SEHNR and FQNEAQ (reference sequence). This CDR3 has 19 residues. The CDR3 sequence: CASSLSSGGWRGRLDEQFF. DNA of the CDR3: TGTGCCAGCAGCTTATCTAGTGGCGGGTGGAGGGGGCGCTTGGATGAGCAGTTCTTC.

This clonotype was found a few times. The library was prepared for alpha chains; this beta chain is a stray read, so its frequency means little. This sequence joins TRBV2 and TRBJ2-1; possible D gene TRBD2, 5 bases. Trimming cost V 8 bases and J 6 bases, with 17 bases left between them. CDR1 and CDR2 from the germline V gene are SNHLY and FYNNEI. This CDR3 region has 14 residues. CDR3 in amino acids: CASARDSSGNEQFF. DNA of the CDR3: TGTGCCAGCGCGAGGGATTCGTCTGGCAATGAGCAGTTCTTC.